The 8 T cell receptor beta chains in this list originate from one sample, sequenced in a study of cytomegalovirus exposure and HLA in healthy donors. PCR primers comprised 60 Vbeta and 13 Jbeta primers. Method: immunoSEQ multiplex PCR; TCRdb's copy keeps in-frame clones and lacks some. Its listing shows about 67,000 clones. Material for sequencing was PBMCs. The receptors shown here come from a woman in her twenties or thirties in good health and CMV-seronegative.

This chain's CDR3 is CASSLPGGGDTQYF. CDR3 nucleotide sequence: TGTGCCAGCAGTCTCCCCGGCGGTGGAGATACGCAGTATTTT. The chain uses TRBV27 and TRBJ2-3; D is uncertain. CDR3 length: 14 amino acids. The V end lost 5 bases, the J end lost 5 bases, and 14 bases lay between the germline ends. Germline V gives CDR1 MNHEY, CDR2 SMNVEV (reference sequence).

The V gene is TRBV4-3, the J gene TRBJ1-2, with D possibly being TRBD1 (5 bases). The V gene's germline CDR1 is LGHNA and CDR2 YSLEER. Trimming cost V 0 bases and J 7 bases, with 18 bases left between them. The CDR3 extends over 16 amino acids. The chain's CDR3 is CASSQDPFSGIPGYTF. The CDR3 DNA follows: TGCGCCAGCAGCCAAGATCCCTTTTCAGGGATCCCTGGCTACACCTTC.

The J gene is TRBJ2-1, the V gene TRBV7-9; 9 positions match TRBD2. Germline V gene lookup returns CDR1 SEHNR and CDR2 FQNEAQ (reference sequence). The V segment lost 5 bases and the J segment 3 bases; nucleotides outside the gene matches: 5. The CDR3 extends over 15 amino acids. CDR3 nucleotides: TGTGCCAGCAGCCAGAGCGGGGGGATCTACAATGAGCAGTTCTTC. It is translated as CASSQSGGIYNEQFF.

CDR3 nucleotides: TGCGCCAGCAGTGAGTCGAGCGGGGAAGGGACCCAGTACTTC. As protein: CASSESSGEGTQYF. V gene TRBV10-1 combines with J gene TRBJ2-5, with 7 positions matching TRBD2. This CDR3 is built from 14 residues. Trimming cost V 0 bases and J 7 bases; bases outside gene matches: 5. The V gene's germline CDR1 is WNHNN and CDR2 SYGVQD (reference sequence).

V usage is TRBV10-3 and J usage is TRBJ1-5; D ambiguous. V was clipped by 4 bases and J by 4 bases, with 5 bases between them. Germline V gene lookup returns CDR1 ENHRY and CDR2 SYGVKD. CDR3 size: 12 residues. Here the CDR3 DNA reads TGTGCCATCAGTGTTGAGAATCAGCCCCAGCATTTT. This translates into CAISVENQPQHF.

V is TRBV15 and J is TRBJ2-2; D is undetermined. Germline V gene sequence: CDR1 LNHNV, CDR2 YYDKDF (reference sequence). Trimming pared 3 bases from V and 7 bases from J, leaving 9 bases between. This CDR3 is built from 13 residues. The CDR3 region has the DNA TGTGCCACCAGCAGTCCGTTTGTCGGGGAGCTGTTTTTT. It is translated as CATSSPFVGELFF.

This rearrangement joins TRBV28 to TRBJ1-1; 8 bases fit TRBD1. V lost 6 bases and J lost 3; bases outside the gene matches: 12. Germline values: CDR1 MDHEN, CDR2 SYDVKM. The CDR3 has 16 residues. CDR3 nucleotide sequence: TGTGCCAGCAGCCGTCAGGGGGCGACGAGGGACACTGAAGCTTTCTTT. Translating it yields CASSRQGATRDTEAFF.

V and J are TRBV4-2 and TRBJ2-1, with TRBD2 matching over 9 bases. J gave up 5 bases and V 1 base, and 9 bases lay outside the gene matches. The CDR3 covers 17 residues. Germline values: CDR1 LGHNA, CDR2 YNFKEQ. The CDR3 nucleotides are TGTGCCAGCAGCCAAGTGCCTAGCGGGGCCCTCCACAATGAGCAGTTCTTC. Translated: CASSQVPSGALHNEQFF.